This T cell receptor (beta chain) was identified in a study of shared T cell receptors in the human thymus. This clone has a single count. The protocol was immunoSEQ multiplex PCR, while the TCRdb copy is restricted to in-frame clones and leaves out a portion. Altogether some 660,000 clones are present, over 75% being singletons, with the ten largest covering roughly 0.0087%. Germline V gives CDR1 SGHNT, CDR2 YYREEE (reference sequence). The CDR3 extends over 13 amino acids. J gave up 6 bases and V 3 bases, and 4 bases lay outside the gene matches. The sample was also linked to a second study, of human thymus T cells. This second study notes: Thymic material originated from resections removed in the course of corrective heart surgery. Among thymic and blood repertoires, usage of V and J genes appeared biased.

The V and J genes are TRBV5-4 and TRBJ1-2, with 8 bases identical to TRBD1. This TCR was sampled from a boy in the first two years of life with a congenital heart defect. The material sequenced was thymocytes. In nucleotides, the CDR3 is TGTGCCAGCAGCTCGACAGGGGCGGATGGCTACACCTTC. Translated: CASSSTGADGYTF. The full variable domain, rest sourced from reference TRBV5-4 and TRBJ1-2, is ETGVTQSPTHLIKTRGQQVTLRCSSQSGHNTVSWYQQALGQGPQFIFQYYREEENGRGNFPPRFSGLQFPNYSSELNVNALELDDSALYLCASSSTGADGYTFGSGTRLTVV.